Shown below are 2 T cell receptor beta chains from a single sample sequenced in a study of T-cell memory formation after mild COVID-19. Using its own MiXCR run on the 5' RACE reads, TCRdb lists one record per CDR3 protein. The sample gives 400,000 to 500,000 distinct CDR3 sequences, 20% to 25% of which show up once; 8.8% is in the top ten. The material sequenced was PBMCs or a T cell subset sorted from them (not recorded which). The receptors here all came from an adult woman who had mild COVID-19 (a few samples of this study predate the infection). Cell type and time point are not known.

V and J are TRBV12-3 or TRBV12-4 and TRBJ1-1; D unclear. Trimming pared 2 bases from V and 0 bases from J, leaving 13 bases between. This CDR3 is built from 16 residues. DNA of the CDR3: TGTGCCAGCAGTTTATATGGACGGACCATGAACACTGAAGCTTTCTTT. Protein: CASSLYGRTMNTEAFF.

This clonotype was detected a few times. CDR3 protein: CASSQASTGKGNNEQFF. In nucleotides, the CDR3 is TGTGCCAGCAGCCAAGCGTCGACAGGCAAAGGAAACAATGAGCAGTTCTTC. The rearrangement links TRBV3-1 to TRBJ2-1; weak D call: TRBD1 (6 bases). Germline CDR1 LGHDT, CDR2 YNNKEL (reference sequence). The CDR3 totals 17 residues. The V gene lost 1 base and the J gene lost 5 bases, with 18 bases spanning the gap.